Listed below are T cell receptor beta chains from one sample, sequenced in a study of regulatory dendritic cells for organ transplantation. The data were produced by immunoSEQ multiplex PCR, yet TCRdb's version contains in-frame clones alone and is incomplete. The table shows 25,000 to 30,000 clones, with roughly 85% occurring only once. The sample taken for sequencing was naive CD4+ T cells from blood. These receptors all stem from a human donor in good health. Each CDR3 is given with its conserved first and last residue. The order of the fields is V gene, D gene, J gene, CDR3 protein, CDR3 DNA. The D gene is left open where the match is weak.

TRBV5-1	.	TRBJ1-2	CASRSGMDSGYTF	TGCGCCAGCAGGTCCGGGATGGACTCTGGCTACACCTTC
TRBV5-1	TRBD1	TRBJ1-3	CASATGSGNTIYF	TGCGCCAGCGCGACAGGGTCCGGAAACACCATATATTTT
TRBV19	TRBD1	TRBJ1-4	CASSRGQANEKLFF	TGTGCCAGTAGTAGAGGACAGGCTAATGAAAAACTGTTTTTT
TRBV6-6	TRBD1	TRBJ2-7	CASSPNSWDSIYEQYF	TGTGCCAGCAGTCCCAACTCTTGGGACAGCATTTACGAGCAGTACTTC
TRBV5-1	TRBD2	TRBJ2-1	CASSLGTSGGINEQFF	TGCGCCAGCAGCTTGGGGACTAGCGGGGGGATCAATGAGCAGTTCTTC
TRBV29-1	TRBD2	TRBJ2-1	CSVDVAGGINNEQFF	TGCAGCGTTGATGTAGCGGGGGGCATTAACAATGAGCAGTTCTTC
TRBV12-5	.	TRBJ1-3	CASGGYLGQLSGNTIYF	TGTGCTAGTGGTGGTTACCTCGGACAGCTCTCTGGAAACACCATATATTTT
TRBV6-6	TRBD1	TRBJ1-5	CASGTTGGNQPQHF	TGTGCCAGCGGGACGACAGGGGGGAATCAGCCCCAGCATTTT
TRBV7-2	.	TRBJ1-6	CASGLRGYNSPPHF	TGTGCCAGCGGGCTTCGGGGGTATAATTCACCCCCCCACTTT
TRBV27	TRBD1	TRBJ1-6	CASSDRGSIRNSPLHF	TGTGCCAGCAGTGACAGGGGTTCGATCAGGAATTCACCCCTCCACTTT
TRBV7-9	TRBD2	TRBJ2-3	CASSARGQRGGRTQYF	TGTGCCAGCAGCGCCCGAGGCCAGCGGGGGGGCCGAACGCAGTATTTT
TRBV7-9	.	TRBJ2-2	CASSAPYPRDTGELFF	TGTGCCAGCAGCGCACCCTATCCCAGGGACACCGGGGAGCTGTTTTTT
TRBV5-5	.	TRBJ2-5	CASSLVSSQETQYF	TGTGCCAGCAGCTTGGTTTCCAGTCAAGAGACCCAGTACTTC
TRBV10-1	TRBD1	TRBJ1-3	CASSESVQGIVNTIYF	TGCGCCAGCAGTGAGTCAGTACAGGGGATCGTCAACACCATATATTTT
TRBV9	TRBD2	TRBJ2-1	CASSASGGSYNEQFF	TGTGCCAGCTCGGCTAGCGGGGGTTCCTACAATGAGCAGTTCTTC
TRBV5-1	.	TRBJ2-7	CASSLSQGFYEQYF	TGCGCCAGCAGCTTGTCACAGGGCTTTTACGAGCAGTACTTC
TRBV19	.	TRBJ1-2	CASTGRLHYGYTF	TGTGCCAGTACCGGCAGGCTCCACTATGGCTACACCTTC
TRBV5-1	TRBD1	TRBJ2-5	CASSLAGQSIETQYF	TGCGCCAGCAGCTTGGCGGGACAGAGTATCGAGACCCAGTACTTC
TRBV18	.	TRBJ1-4	CASSPPRPGDEKLFF	TGTGCCAGCTCACCACCGAGGCCAGGGGATGAAAAACTGTTTTTT